The clone carrying this TCR beta chain was recorded at least ten times. Its antigen remains unidentified. The CDR3 covers 10 residues. V was pared by 4 bases and J by 7 bases, with 5 bases between. Germline V gene sequence: CDR1 SQVTM, CDR2 ANQGSEA. Preparation of TCR beta libraries was done by quantitative 5'-RACE with molecular barcodes. TCRdb re-derived calls from the 5' RACE reads in MiXCR, one entry per CDR3 protein. The table records more than 250,000 distinct CDR3 sequences, roughly 11% of them present only once. This specimen comes from a study of CD8 T cells in ankylosing spondylitis. General study results and limits: Disease-linked clones were CD8+ and relatively rare in peripheral blood. According to the report, clones linked to the disease were significantly enriched in matched synovial fluid samples taken from ankylosing spondylitis patients. Blood from ankylosing spondylitis patients appeared to carry a characteristic roughly eight-variant TCR beta motif.

The chain carries TRBV29-1 and TRBJ2-1; D remains ambiguous. The origin of this receptor is a female donor with ankylosing spondylitis or in good health (not recorded which). The specimen was blood, either unsorted or a sorted T cell fraction (not recorded which). CDR3 sequence (DNA): TGCAGCGTTGCCAGGAATGAGCAGTTCTTC. It yields the protein CSVARNEQFF.